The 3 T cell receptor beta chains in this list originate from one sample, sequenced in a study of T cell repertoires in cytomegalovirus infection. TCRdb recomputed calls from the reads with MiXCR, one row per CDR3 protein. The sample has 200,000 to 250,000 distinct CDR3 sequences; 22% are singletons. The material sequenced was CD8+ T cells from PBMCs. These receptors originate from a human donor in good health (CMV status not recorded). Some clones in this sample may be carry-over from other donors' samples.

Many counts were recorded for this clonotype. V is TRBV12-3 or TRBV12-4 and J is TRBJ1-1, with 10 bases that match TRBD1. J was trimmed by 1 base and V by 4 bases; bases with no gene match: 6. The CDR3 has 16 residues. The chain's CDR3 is CASSSMGQGTNTEAFF. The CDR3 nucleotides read TGTGCCAGCAGTTCCATGGGACAGGGGACGAACACTGAAGCTTTCTTT.

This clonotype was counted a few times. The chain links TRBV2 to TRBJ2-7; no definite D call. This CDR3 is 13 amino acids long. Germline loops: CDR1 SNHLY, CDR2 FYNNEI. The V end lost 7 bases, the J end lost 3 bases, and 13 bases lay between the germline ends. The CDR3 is CASTRLESYEQYF. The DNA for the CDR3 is TGTGCCAGCACCCGATTGGAGAGCTACGAGCAGTACTTC. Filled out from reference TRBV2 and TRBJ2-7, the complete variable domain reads EPEVTQTPSHQVTQMGQEVILRCVPISNHLYFYWYRQILGQKVEFLVSFYNNEISEKSEIFDDQFSVERPDGSNFTLKIRSTKLEDSAMYFCASTRLESYEQYFGPGTRLTVT.

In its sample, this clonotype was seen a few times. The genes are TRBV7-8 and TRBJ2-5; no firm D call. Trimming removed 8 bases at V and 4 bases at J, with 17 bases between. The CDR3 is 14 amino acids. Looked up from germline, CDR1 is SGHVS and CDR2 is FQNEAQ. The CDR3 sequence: CASARASPPETQYF. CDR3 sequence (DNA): TGTGCCAGCGCCCGTGCCAGTCCCCCAGAGACCCAGTACTTC.